A selection of T cell receptor beta chains follows, all from one sample in a study of regulatory T cells in long-lasting Graves disease. Using its own MiXCR run on the multiplex PCR reads, TCRdb lists one record per CDR3 protein. The sample has 390,000 or so distinct CDR3 sequences; approximately 12% are singletons. The same data also contributed to another study, on T cells in Graves' hyperthyroidism and ophthalmopathy.

The sample was peripheral blood mononuclear cells (PBMCs), taken at new diagnosis, from a patient treated with antithyroid drugs. These receptors were obtained from a woman aged 18-30 years with Graves disease. CDR3s include the opening cysteine and the closing phenylalanine or tryptophan. D genes are given only for firm matches. Clone size is not always given. Where it is, it says once, few, many or a class for expanded clones.

many	TRBV28	TRBJ1-6	-	CASSLSGLYNSPLHF	TGTGCCAGCAGTTTAAGCGGGCTTTATAATTCACCCCTCCACTTT
many	TRBV20-1	TRBJ1-2	-	CSARQALGYTF	TGCAGTGCTAGACAAGCCCTGGGCTACACCTTC
many	TRBV6-2/TRBV6-3	TRBJ1-5	-	CASSYSGRYSNQPQHF	TGTGCCAGCAGTTACAGCGGGCGGTATAGCAATCAGCCCCAGCATTTT
many	TRBV9	TRBJ2-1	-	CASSFQPDSSYNEQFF	TGTGCCAGCAGCTTCCAGCCTGATAGCTCCTACAATGAGCAGTTCTTC
few	TRBV25-1	TRBJ2-5	-	CASSEWGLEETQYF	TGTGCCAGCAGTGAATGGGGGTTGGAAGAGACCCAGTACTTC
many	TRBV7-3	TRBJ2-7	-	CASSATGFHEQYF	TGTGCCAGCAGCGCAACAGGGTTCCACGAGCAGTACTTC
few	TRBV6-1	TRBJ2-2	TRBD2	CASRPLAGGTSGELFF	TGTGCCAGCAGACCTCTAGCGGGGGGGACCTCCGGGGAGCTGTTTTTT
-	TRBV14	TRBJ2-5	-	CASSQDARPEETQYF	TGTGCCAGCAGCCAAGACGCGAGACCTGAAGAGACCCAGTACTTC
-	TRBV20-1	TRBJ2-5	-	CSARGGNRANQETQYF	TGCAGTGCTAGAGGAGGGAACAGGGCAAACCAAGAGACCCAGTACTTC
-	TRBV2	TRBJ2-5	TRBD2	CASSPTSGGYEETQYF	TGTGCCAGCAGTCCGACTAGCGGGGGCTACGAAGAGACCCAGTACTTC
many	TRBV7-9	TRBJ2-7	TRBD2	CASSGTGTRYEQYF	TGTGCCAGCAGTGGTACGGGGACTAGATACGAGCAGTACTTC
many	TRBV28	TRBJ2-7	-	CASSFRDIPYEQYF	TGTGCCAGCAGTTTCCGGGACATTCCCTACGAGCAGTACTTC
many	TRBV12-3/TRBV12-4	TRBJ1-5	-	CASSSGHPQPQHF	TGTGCCAGCAGTTCGGGACACCCTCAGCCCCAGCATTTT
many	TRBV5-5	TRBJ1-1	-	CASSPGQVGTEAFF	TGTGCCAGCAGCCCGGGACAAGTCGGCACTGAAGCTTTCTTT
many	TRBV10-2	TRBJ2-2	-	CASSDWGGSNTGELFF	TGCGCCAGCAGTGATTGGGGCGGGTCGAACACCGGGGAGCTGTTTTTT
-	TRBV5-1	TRBJ1-2	-	CASSLALGRTYGYTF	TGCGCCAGCAGCTTGGCCTTAGGCAGAACCTATGGCTACACCTTC
many	TRBV20-1	TRBJ2-3	TRBD2	CSATTGLAMSTDTQYF	TGCAGTGCTACTACAGGACTAGCTATGAGCACAGATACGCAGTATTTT
many	TRBV11-3	TRBJ2-1	TRBD2	CASSLGLAGPDEQFF	TGTGCCAGCAGCTTGGGACTAGCGGGACCGGATGAGCAGTTCTTC
-	TRBV4-3	TRBJ1-1	-	CASSQDGARGHTEAFF	TGCGCCAGCAGCCAAGATGGAGCCAGGGGCCACACTGAAGCTTTCTTT
many	TRBV15	TRBJ2-5	TRBD1	CATSRGDRAYQETQYF	TGTGCCACCAGCAGGGGGGACAGGGCGTACCAAGAGACCCAGTACTTC
many	TRBV28	TRBJ2-7	-	CASSFTGNEQYF	TGTGCCAGCAGTTTCACCGGGAACGAGCAGTACTTC
many	TRBV3-1	TRBJ1-2	TRBD1	CASSLRSRQGDYGYTF	TGTGCCAGCAGCCTTAGAAGCCGACAGGGGGACTATGGCTACACCTTC
many	TRBV11-3	TRBJ2-5	-	CASSPRLGETQYF	TGTGCCAGCAGCCCCAGGCTTGGAGAGACCCAGTACTTC
few	TRBV28	TRBJ2-1	TRBD2	CASSLVGWRLAGGPLNEQFF	TGTGCCAGCAGTTTAGTGGGGTGGAGGCTAGCGGGGGGGCCTTTGAATGAGCAGTTCTTC
many	TRBV4-2	TRBJ1-6	TRBD1	CASSQGDRGLSESPLHF	TGTGCCAGCAGCCAAGGGGACAGGGGGCTATCGGAGTCACCCCTCCACTTT
many	TRBV10-3	TRBJ2-7	TRBD1	CAISGRQGYPSEQYF	TGTGCCATCAGTGGCCGACAGGGATATCCTTCCGAGCAGTACTTC